This TCR beta chain appears in the sequencing data of a study of T cells in localized non-small cell lung cancer. Overall study results and limits: Adjacent uninvolved lung tissue had the highest T cell clonality, exceeding tumor.

Sequencing was performed with immunoSEQ multiplex PCR; in TCRdb, only in-frame clones are kept and a portion is missing. The table includes around 2,700 clones, roughly 21% detected once. A note on this clone: Its specificity is not known.

The CDR3 is 15 residues long. The germline V gene encodes CDR1 GTSNPN and CDR2 SVGIG (reference sequence). V was pared by 3 bases and J by 1 base, with 12 bases between. This sample comprised lung tumor tissue, obtained before any cancer treatment. The sequence was obtained from a male donor aged 60 or over with stage III squamous cell lung carcinoma. The chain recombines TRBV30 with TRBJ2-2; D may be TRBD1 or TRBD2 (5 bases each). The CDR3: CAWSPGTMNTGELFF. Written as DNA, the CDR3 is TGTGCCTGGAGCCCCGGGACGATGAACACCGGGGAGCTGTTTTTT.